This T cell receptor (beta chain) came from a study of CD8 T cells in ankylosing spondylitis. This CDR3 has 16 residues. Germline V gene lookup returns CDR1 SGHRS and CDR2 YFSETQ. V lost 0 bases, J lost 0 bases, and 2 bases stayed unmatched. Using quantitative 5'-RACE with molecular barcodes, the authors made TCR beta libraries. TCRdb passed the 5' RACE reads through MiXCR, listing each CDR3 protein once. The sample yields about 130,000 distinct CDR3 sequences, over 6.5% seen once. This clonotype occurred a few times. Its antigen is unknown. Study-wide results and limits: A subset of motif variants has previously been described in the synovial fluid and blood of reactive arthritis.

This clonotype originated in a male donor with ankylosing spondylitis or in good health (not recorded which). The sample was blood, either unsorted or a sorted T cell fraction (not recorded which). The V gene is TRBV5-1, the J gene TRBJ2-3; TRBD2 aligns across 9 bases. The CDR3 region has the DNA TGCGCCAGCAGCTTGGGCGGGGGGGCAAGCACAGATACGCAGTATTTT. Encoded protein: CASSLGGGASTDTQYF.